This TCR beta chain is drawn from a study of control samples from healthy donors and cancer patients. Germline V lookup: CDR1 SGHNT, CDR2 YYREEE (reference sequence). V lost 5 bases to trimming and J lost 0 bases, with 10 bases between them. CDR3 length: 14 residues. Repertoires were generated with immunoSEQ multiplex PCR, while TCRdb's copy carries only in-frame clones and drops some. The table includes around 81,000 clones, approximately 95% detected once. The clonotype originates from a woman aged 30 to 39 in good health. The sequenced sample consisted of blood. The V call is TRBV5-4, the J call TRBJ2-3; D might be TRBD1 (6 bases). CDR3 in DNA: TGTGCCAGCAGTCCTCAGGGGAGCACAGATACGCAGTATTTT. Encoded protein: CASSPQGSTDTQYF.